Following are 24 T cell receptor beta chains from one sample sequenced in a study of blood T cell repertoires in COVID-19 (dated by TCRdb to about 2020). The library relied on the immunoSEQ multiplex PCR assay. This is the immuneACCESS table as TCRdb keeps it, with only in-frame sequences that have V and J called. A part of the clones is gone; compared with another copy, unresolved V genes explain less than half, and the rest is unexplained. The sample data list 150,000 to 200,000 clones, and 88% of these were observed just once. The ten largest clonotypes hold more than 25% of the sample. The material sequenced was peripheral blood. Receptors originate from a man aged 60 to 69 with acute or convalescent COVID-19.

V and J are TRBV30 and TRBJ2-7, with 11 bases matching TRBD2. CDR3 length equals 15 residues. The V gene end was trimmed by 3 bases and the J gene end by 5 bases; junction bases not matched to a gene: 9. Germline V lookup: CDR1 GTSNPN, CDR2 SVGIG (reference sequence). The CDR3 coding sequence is TGTGCCTGGAGGTCTATAGCGGGAGGGCCCCACGAGCAGTACTTC. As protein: CAWRSIAGGPHEQYF. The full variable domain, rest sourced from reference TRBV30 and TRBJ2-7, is SQTIHQWPATLVQPVGSPLSLECTVEGTSNPNLYWYRQAAGRGLQLLFYSVGIGQISSEVPQNLSASRPQDRQFILSSKKLLLSDSGFYLCAWRSIAGGPHEQYFGPGTRLTVT.

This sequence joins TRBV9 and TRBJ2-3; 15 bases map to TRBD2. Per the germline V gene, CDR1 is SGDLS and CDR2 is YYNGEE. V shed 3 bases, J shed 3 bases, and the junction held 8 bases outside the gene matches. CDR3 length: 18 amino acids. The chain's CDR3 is CASSAGLAGGLYTDTQYF. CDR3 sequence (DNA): TGTGCCAGCAGCGCGGGACTAGCGGGGGGATTATATACAGATACGCAGTATTTT.

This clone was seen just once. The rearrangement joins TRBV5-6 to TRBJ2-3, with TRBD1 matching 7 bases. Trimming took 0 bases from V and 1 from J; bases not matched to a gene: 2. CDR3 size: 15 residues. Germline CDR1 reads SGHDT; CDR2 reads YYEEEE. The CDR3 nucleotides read TGTGCCAGCAGCTTGGGAGGGGGCGGCACAGATACGCAGTATTTT. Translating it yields CASSLGGGGTDTQYF.

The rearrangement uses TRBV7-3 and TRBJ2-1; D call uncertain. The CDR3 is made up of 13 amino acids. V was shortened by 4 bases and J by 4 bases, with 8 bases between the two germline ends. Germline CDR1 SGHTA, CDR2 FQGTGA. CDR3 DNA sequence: TGTGCCAGCAGCTCGTCACTATACAATGAGCAGTTCTTC. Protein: CASSSSLYNEQFF.

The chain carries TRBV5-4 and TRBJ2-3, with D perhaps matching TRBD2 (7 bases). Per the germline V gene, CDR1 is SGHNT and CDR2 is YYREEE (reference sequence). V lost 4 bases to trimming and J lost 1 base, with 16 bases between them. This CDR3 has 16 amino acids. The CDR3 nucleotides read TGTGCCAGCAGCGCTAGGAGGGGGGGACGCACAGATACGCAGTATTTT. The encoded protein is CASSARRGGRTDTQYF. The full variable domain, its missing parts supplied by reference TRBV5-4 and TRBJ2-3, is ETGVTQSPTHLIKTRGQQVTLRCSSQSGHNTVSWYQQALGQGPQFIFQYYREEENGRGNFPPRFSGLQFPNYSSELNVNALELDDSALYLCASSARRGGRTDTQYFGPGTRLTVL.

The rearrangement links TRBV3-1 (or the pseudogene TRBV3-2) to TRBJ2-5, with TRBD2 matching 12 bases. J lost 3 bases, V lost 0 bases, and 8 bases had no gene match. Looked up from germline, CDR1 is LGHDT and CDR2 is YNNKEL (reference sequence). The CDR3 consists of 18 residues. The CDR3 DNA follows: TGTGCCAGCAGCCAAGATCCCCTCAGACTAGCGGGGGAAGAGACCCAGTACTTC. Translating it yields CASSQDPLRLAGEETQYF.

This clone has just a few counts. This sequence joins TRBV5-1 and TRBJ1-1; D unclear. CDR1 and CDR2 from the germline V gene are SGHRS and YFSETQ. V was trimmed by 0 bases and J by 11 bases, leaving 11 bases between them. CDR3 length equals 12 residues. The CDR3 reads CASSLDTNTAFF. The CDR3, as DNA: TGCGCCAGCAGCTTGGATACTAATACGGCTTTCTTT.

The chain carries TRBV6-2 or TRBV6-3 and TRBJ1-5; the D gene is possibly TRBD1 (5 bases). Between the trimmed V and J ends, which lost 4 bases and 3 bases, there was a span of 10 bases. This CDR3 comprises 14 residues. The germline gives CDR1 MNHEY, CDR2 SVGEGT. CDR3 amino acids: CASSSRQSNQPQHF. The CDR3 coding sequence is TGTGCCAGCAGTTCGAGACAGTCCAATCAGCCCCAGCATTTT.

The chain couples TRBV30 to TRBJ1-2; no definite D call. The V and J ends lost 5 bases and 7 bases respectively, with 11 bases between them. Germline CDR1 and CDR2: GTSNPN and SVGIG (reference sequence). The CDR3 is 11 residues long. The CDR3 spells CAWSGGVGYTF. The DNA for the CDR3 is TGTGCCTGGTCAGGAGGAGTTGGCTACACCTTC. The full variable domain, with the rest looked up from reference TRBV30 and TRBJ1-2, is SQTIHQWPATLVQPVGSPLSLECTVEGTSNPNLYWYRQAAGRGLQLLFYSVGIGQISSEVPQNLSASRPQDRQFILSSKKLLLSDSGFYLCAWSGGVGYTFGSGTRLTVV.

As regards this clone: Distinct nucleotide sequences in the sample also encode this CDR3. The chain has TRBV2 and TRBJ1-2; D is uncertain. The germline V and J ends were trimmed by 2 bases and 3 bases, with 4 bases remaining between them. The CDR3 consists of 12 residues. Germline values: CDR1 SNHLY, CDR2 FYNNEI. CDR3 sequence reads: CASSERDYGYTF. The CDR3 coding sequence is TGTGCCAGCAGTGAACGAGACTATGGCTACACCTTC.

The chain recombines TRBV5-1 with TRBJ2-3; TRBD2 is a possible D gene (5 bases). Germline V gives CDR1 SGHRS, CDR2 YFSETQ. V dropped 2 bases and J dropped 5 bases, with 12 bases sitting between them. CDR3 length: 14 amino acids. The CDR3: CASSLAIGVDTQYF. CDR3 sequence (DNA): TGCGCCAGCAGCTTAGCGATCGGGGTAGATACGCAGTATTTT. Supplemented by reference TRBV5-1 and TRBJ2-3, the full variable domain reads KAGVTQTPRYLIKTRGQQVTLSCSPISGHRSVSWYQQTPGQGLQFLFEYFSETQRNKGNFPGRFSGRQFSNSRSEMNVSTLELGDSALYLCASSLAIGVDTQYFGPGTRLTVL.

The CDR3 reads CAGQRQGAYYGYTF. In DNA form, the CDR3 reads TGTGCCGGACAGCGACAGGGGGCGTACTATGGCTACACCTTC. The chain recombines TRBV30 with TRBJ1-2; 10 bases line up with TRBD1. The V segment lost 8 bases and the J segment 3 bases; nucleotides outside the gene matches: 9. There are 14 residues in the CDR3. Germline V lookup: CDR1 GTSNPN, CDR2 SVGIG (reference sequence).

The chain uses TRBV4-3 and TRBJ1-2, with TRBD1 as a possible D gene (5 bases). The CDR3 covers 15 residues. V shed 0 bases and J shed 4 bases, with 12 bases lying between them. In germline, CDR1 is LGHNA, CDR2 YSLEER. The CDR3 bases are TGCGCCAGCAGCCAAGAGGGAGGGACCGGCTATGGCTACACCTTC. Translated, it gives CASSQEGGTGYGYTF.

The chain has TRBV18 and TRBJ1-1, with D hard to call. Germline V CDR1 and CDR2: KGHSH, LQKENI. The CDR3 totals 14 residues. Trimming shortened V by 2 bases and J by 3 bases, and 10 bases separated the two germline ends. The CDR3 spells CASSPNSQDTEAFF. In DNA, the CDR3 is TGTGCCAGCTCACCAAACAGTCAGGACACTGAAGCTTTCTTT.

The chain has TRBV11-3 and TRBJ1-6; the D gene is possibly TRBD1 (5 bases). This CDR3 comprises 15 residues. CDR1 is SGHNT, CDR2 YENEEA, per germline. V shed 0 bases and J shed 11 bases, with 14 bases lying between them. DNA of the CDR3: TGTGCCAGCAGCTTAGAAAGAAGGGGAAGGGCACCCCTCCACTTT. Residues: CASSLERRGRAPLHF.

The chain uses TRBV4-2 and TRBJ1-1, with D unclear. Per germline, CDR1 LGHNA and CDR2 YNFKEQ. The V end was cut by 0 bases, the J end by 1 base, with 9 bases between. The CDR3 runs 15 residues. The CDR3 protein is CASSQEGRKNTEAFF. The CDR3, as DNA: TGTGCCAGCAGCCAAGAGGGCAGGAAGAACACTGAAGCTTTCTTT.

The CDR3 nucleotides read TGCGCCAGCAGCCGAAGACTAGCGGGGGTCTCCGGGAATGAGCAGTTCTTC. This translates into CASSRRLAGVSGNEQFF. The chain couples TRBV4-3 to TRBJ2-1; 12 bases match TRBD2. Per germline, CDR1 LGHNA and CDR2 YSLEER. The V gene end was trimmed by 4 bases and the J gene end by 7 bases; junction bases not matched to a gene: 11. The CDR3 covers 17 residues.

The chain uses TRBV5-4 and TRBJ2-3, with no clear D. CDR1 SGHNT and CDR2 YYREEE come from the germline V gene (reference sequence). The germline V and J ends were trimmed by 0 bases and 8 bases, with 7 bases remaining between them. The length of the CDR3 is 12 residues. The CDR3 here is CASSLATGTQYF. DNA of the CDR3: TGTGCCAGCAGCTTGGCGACTGGTACGCAGTATTTT.

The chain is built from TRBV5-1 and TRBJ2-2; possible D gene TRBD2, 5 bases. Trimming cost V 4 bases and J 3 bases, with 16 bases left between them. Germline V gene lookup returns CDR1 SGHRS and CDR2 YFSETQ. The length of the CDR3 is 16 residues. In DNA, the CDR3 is TGCGCCAGCAGCCCCCGGGCGGGCCGGGACACCGGGGAGCTGTTTTTT. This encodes CASSPRAGRDTGELFF.

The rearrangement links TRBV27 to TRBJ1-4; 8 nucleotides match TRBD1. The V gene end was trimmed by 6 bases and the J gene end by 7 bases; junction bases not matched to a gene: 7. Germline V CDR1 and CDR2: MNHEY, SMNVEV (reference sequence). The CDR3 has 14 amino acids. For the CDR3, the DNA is TGTGCCAGCAGATCCGGACAGGGCCTTGAAAAACTGTTTTTT. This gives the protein CASRSGQGLEKLFF.

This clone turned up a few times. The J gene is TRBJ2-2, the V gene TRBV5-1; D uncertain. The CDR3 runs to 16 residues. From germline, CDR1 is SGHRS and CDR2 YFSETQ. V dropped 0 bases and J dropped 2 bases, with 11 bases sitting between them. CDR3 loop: CASSLAPGSNTGELFF. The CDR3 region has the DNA TGCGCCAGCAGCTTGGCCCCGGGTTCTAACACCGGGGAGCTGTTTTTT.

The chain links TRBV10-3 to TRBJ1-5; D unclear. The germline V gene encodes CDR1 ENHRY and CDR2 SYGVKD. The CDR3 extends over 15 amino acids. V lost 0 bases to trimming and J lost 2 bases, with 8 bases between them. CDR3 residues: CAISESNEGNQPQHF. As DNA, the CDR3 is TGTGCCATCAGTGAGTCGAATGAGGGCAATCAGCCCCAGCATTTT.

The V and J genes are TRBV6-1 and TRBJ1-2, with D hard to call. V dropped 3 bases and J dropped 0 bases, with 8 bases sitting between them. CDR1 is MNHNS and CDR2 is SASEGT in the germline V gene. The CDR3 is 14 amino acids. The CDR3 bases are TGTGCCAGCAGTGACGCGAGAGCTAACTATGGCTACACCTTC. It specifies CASSDARANYGYTF.

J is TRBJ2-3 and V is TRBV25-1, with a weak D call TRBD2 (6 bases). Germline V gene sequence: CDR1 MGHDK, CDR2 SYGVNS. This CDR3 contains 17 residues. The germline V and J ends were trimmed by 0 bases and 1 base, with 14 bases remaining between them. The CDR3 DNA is TGTGCCAGCAGTGAATACTTTCGGGGAGGAGGCACAGATACGCAGTATTTT. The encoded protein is CASSEYFRGGGTDTQYF.